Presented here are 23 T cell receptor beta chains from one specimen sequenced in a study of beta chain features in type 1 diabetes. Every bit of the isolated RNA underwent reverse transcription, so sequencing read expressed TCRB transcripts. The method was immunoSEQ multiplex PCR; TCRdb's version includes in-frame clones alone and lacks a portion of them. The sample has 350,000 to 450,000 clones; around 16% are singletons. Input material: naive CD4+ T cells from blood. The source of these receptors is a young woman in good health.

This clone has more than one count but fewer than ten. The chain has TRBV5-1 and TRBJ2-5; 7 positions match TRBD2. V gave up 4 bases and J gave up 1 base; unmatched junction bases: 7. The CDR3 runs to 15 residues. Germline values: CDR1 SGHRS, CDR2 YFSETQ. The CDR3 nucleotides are TGCGCCAGCAGCCCCTCAGGGAGGGTCCAAGAGACCCAGTACTTC. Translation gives CASSPSGRVQETQYF.

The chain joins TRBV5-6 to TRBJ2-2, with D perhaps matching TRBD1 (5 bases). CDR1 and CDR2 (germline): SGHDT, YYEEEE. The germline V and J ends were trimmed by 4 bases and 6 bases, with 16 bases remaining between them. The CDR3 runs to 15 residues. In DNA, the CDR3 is TGTGCCAGCAGCGTGGACCCAGGGTTTTCCGGGGAGCTGTTTTTT. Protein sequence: CASSVDPGFSGELFF.

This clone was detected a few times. CDR3 DNA: TGTGCCAGCAGCGTATCTATAGCGGGAGTTGGCACAGATACGCAGTATTTT. Protein sequence: CASSVSIAGVGTDTQYF. The gene calls are TRBV9 and TRBJ2-3, with 9 bases fitting TRBD2. The junction had 7 bases not matched to a gene; V was cut back by 1 base and J by 1 base. Germline V CDR1 and CDR2: SGDLS, YYNGEE. The CDR3 is made up of 17 amino acids.

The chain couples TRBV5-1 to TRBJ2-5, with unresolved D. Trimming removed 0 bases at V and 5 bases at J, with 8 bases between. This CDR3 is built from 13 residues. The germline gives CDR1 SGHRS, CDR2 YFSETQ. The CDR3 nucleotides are TGCGCCAGCAGCTTGGACGCCCGGGAGACCCAGTACTTC. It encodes CASSLDARETQYF.

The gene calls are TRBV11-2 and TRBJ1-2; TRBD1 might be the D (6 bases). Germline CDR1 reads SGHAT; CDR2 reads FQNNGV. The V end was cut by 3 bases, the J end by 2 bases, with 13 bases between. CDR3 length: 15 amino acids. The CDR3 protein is CASSFRGGPNYGYTF. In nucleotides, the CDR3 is TGTGCCAGCAGCTTTCGCGGGGGGCCAAACTATGGCTACACCTTC.

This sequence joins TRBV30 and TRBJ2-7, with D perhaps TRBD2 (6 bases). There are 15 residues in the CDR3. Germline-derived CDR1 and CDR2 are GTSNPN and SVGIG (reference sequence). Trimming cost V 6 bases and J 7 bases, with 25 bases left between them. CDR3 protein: CACNRASAARGEQYF. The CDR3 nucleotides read TGTGCCTGTAATAGGGCTAGCGCGGCGCGGGGAGAGCAGTACTTC. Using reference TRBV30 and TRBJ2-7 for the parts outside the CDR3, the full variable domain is SQTIHQWPATLVQPVGSPLSLECTVEGTSNPNLYWYRQAAGRGLQLLFYSVGIGQISSEVPQNLSASRPQDRQFILSSKKLLLSDSGFYLCACNRASAARGEQYFGPGTRLTVT.

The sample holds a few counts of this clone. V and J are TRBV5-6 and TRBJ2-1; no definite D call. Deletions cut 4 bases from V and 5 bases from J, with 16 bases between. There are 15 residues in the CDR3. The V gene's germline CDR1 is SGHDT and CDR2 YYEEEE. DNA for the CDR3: TGTGCCAGCAGCACGGGTCCGAATAAACACAATGAGCAGTTCTTC. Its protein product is CASSTGPNKHNEQFF.

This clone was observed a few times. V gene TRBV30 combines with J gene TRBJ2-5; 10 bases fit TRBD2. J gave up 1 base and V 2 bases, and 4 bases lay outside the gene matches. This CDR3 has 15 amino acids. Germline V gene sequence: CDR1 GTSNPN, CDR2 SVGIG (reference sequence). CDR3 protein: CAWSLLAGVQETQYF. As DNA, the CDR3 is TGTGCCTGGAGTTTGCTAGCGGGGGTCCAAGAGACCCAGTACTTC. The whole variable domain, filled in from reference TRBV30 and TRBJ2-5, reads SQTIHQWPATLVQPVGSPLSLECTVEGTSNPNLYWYRQAAGRGLQLLFYSVGIGQISSEVPQNLSASRPQDRQFILSSKKLLLSDSGFYLCAWSLLAGVQETQYFGPGTRLLVL.

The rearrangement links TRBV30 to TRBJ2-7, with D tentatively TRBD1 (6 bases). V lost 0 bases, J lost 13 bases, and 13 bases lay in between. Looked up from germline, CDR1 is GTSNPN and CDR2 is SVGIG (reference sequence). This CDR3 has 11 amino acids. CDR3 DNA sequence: TGTGCCTGGAGTGTAGGGGGACAAGTATACTTC. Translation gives CAWSVGGQVYF.

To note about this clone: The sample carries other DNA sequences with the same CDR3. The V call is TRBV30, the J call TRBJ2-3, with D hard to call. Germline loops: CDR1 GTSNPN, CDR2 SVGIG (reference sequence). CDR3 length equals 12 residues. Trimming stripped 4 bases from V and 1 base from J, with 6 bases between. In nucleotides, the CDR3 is TGTGCCTGGAATGGAGGCACAGATACGCAGTATTTT. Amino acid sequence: CAWNGGTDTQYF.

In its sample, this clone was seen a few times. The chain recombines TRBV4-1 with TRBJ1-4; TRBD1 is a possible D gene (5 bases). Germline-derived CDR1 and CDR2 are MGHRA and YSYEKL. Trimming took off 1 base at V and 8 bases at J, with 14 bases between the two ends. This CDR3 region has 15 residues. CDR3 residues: CASSQVVRDGEKLFF. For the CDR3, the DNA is TGCGCCAGCAGCCAAGTGGTCAGGGATGGAGAAAAACTGTTTTTT.

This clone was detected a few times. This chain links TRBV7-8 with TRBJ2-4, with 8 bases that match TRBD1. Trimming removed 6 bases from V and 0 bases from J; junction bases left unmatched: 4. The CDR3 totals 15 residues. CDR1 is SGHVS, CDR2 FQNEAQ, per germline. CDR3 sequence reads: CASRSDRGAKNIQYF. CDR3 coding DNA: TGTGCCAGCAGATCAGACAGGGGAGCCAAAAACATTCAGTACTTC.

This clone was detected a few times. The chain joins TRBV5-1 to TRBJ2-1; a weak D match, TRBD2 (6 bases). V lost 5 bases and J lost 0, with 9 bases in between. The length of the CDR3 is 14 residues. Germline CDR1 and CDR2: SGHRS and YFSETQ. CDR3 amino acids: CASREGSSYNEQFF. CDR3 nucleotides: TGCGCCAGCAGGGAGGGTAGCTCCTACAATGAGCAGTTCTTC.

The CDR3 reads CATSKDRGLGEQYF. CDR3 nucleotide sequence: TGTGCCACCAGCAAGGACAGGGGACTGGGCGAGCAGTACTTC. The chain uses TRBV15 and TRBJ2-7, with TRBD1 identical over 9 bases. CDR1 and CDR2 (germline): LNHNV, YYDKDF (reference sequence). The junction had 7 bases not matched to a gene; V was cut back by 4 bases and J by 6 bases. This CDR3 spans 14 amino acids.

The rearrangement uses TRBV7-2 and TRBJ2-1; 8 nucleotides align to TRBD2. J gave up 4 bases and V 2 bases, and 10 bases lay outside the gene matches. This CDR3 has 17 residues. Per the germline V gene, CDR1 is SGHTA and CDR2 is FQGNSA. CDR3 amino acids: CASSLRLTSGRYNEQFF. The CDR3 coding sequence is TGTGCCAGCAGCTTACGCCTCACTAGCGGCCGTTACAATGAGCAGTTCTTC. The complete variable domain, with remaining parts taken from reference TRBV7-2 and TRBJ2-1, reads GAGVSQSPSNKVTEKGKDVELRCDPISGHTALYWYRQSLGQGLEFLIYFQGNSAPDKSGLPSDRFSAERTGGSVSTLTIQRTQQEDSAVYLCASSLRLTSGRYNEQFFGPGTRLTVL.

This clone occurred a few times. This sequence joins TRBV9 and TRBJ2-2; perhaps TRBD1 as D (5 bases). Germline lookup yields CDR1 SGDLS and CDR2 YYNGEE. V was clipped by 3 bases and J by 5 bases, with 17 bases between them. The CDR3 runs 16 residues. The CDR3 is CASSGLVGAATGELFF. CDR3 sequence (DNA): TGTGCCAGCAGCGGCTTGGTTGGGGCCGCTACCGGGGAGCTGTTTTTT.

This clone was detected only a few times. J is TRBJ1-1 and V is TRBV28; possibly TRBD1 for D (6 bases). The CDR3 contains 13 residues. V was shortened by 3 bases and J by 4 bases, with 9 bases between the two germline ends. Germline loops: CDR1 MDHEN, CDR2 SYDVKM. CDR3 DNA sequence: TGTGCCAGCAGTTTTCACAGGGCCACTGAAGCTTTCTTT. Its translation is CASSFHRATEAFF.

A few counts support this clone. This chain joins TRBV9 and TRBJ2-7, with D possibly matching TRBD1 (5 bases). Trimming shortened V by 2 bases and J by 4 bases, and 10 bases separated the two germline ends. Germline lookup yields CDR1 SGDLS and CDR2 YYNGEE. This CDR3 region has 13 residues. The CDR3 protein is CASSVAGRYEQYF. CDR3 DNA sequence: TGTGCCAGCAGCGTGGCAGGGCGGTACGAGCAGTACTTC.

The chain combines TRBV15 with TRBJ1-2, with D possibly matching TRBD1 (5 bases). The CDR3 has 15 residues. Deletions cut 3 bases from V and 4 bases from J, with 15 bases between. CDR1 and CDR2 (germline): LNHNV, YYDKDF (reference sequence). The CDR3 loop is CATSSELGPGYGYTF. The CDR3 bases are TGTGCCACCAGCAGTGAGTTGGGGCCCGGCTATGGCTACACCTTC.

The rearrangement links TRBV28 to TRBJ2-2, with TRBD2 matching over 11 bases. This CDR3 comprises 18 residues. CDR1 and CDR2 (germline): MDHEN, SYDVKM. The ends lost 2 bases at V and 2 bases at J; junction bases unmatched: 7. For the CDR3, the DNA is TGTGCCAGCAGTTTAAGGGGGCTAGCGGGAGGTAACACCGGGGAGCTGTTTTTT. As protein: CASSLRGLAGGNTGELFF.

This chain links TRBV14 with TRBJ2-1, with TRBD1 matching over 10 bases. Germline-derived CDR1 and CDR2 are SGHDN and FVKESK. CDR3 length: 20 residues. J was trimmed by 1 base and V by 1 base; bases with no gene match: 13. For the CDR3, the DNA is TGTGCCAGCAGCCAAGCGACCGGGACAGGGGCGAGGTGGTCCTACAATGAGCAGTTCTTC. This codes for CASSQATGTGARWSYNEQFF.

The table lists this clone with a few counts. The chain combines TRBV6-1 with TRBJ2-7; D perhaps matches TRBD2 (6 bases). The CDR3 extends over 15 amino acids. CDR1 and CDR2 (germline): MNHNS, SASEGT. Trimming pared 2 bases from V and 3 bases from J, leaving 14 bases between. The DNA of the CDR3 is TGTGCCAGCAGTGAATTTGAGACTAGGGTCTACGAGCAGTACTTC. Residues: CASSEFETRVYEQYF.

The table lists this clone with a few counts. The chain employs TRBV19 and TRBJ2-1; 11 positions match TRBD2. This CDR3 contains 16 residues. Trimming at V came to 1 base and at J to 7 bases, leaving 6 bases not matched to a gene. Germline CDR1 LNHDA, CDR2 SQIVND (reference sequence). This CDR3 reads CASSIGLAGKRNEQFF. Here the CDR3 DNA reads TGTGCCAGTAGTATAGGACTAGCGGGAAAAAGAAATGAGCAGTTCTTC.